The source of this TCR beta chain is a study of cytomegalovirus exposure and HLA in healthy donors. With V trimmed by 6 bases and J by 7 bases, 4 bases remained unmatched. The CDR3 spans 14 residues. CDR1 MNHEY and CDR2 SVGAGI come from the germline V gene. The PCR used 60 Vbeta and 13 Jbeta primers. Libraries were prepared by immunoSEQ multiplex PCR; TCRdb keeps only in-frame clonotypes and omits some of them. The table records around 170,000 clones, about 78% of them present only once. This receptor was taken from a middle-aged man in good health and CMV-seronegative. V gene TRBV6-5 combines with J gene TRBJ2-1; 12 positions agree with TRBD1. The sample was PBMCs. The CDR3 protein is CASRRDRGQNEQFF. DNA of the CDR3: TGTGCCAGCAGGCGGGACAGGGGGCAGAATGAGCAGTTCTTC.